Listed below are T cell receptor beta chains from one sample, sequenced in a study of immune evolution from preneoplasia to lung adenocarcinoma. Clones were sequenced by immunoSEQ multiplex PCR, and TCRdb holds only the in-frame ones, with some missing. The profile shows 6,000 to 8,000 clones, roughly 74% of them singletons. What was sequenced was FFPE adjacent normal lung tissue. The receptors were gathered from an older donor with lung adenocarcinoma. Both conserved end residues are part of each CDR3. D genes are given only for firm matches. Size values are once, few and many counts, or a class for expanded clones, and some rows have none.

j_gene: TRBJ1-1
abundance: -
d_gene: TRBD1
v_gene: TRBV30
CDR3aa: CAWSRGTGVEAFF
CDR3nt: TGTGCCTGGAGTCGTGGGACAGGGGTCGAGGCTTTCTTT

j_gene: TRBJ1-2
abundance: -
d_gene: -
v_gene: TRBV29-1
CDR3aa: CSVEGQGSYGYTF
CDR3nt: TGCAGCGTTGAAGGGCAGGGGAGCTATGGCTACACCTTC

j_gene: TRBJ2-1
abundance: -
d_gene: -
v_gene: TRBV7-6
CDR3aa: CASSLAVGEQFF
CDR3nt: TGTGCCAGCAGCTTAGCGGTGGGAGAGCAGTTCTTC

j_gene: TRBJ2-1
abundance: few
d_gene: -
v_gene: TRBV9
CDR3aa: CASSGWASAYNEQFF
CDR3nt: TGTGCCAGCAGCGGGTGGGCTAGCGCGTACAATGAGCAGTTCTTC

j_gene: TRBJ2-5
abundance: -
d_gene: -
v_gene: TRBV6-1
CDR3aa: CASSVYQTQYF
CDR3nt: TGTGCCAGCAGTGTTTATCAGACCCAGTACTTC

j_gene: TRBJ2-3
abundance: -
d_gene: -
v_gene: TRBV29-1
CDR3aa: CSVWTMERDHDKTDTQYF
CDR3nt: TGCAGCGTCTGGACAATGGAAAGAGACCACGATAAGACAGATACGCAGTATTTT

j_gene: TRBJ1-5
abundance: -
d_gene: -
v_gene: TRBV19
CDR3aa: CASSSDRKQPQHF
CDR3nt: TGTGCCAGTTCCTCCGACAGGAAACAGCCCCAGCATTTT

j_gene: TRBJ2-2
abundance: -
d_gene: -
v_gene: TRBV5-1
CDR3aa: CASSQDSVRTGELFF
CDR3nt: TGCGCCAGCAGCCAGGACTCTGTAAGGACCGGGGAGCTGTTTTTT

j_gene: TRBJ2-7
abundance: few
d_gene: -
v_gene: TRBV6-5
CDR3aa: CASSPRGREQYF
CDR3nt: TGTGCCAGCAGTCCCAGGGGTCGGGAGCAGTACTTC

j_gene: TRBJ2-3
abundance: -
d_gene: -
v_gene: TRBV5-4
CDR3aa: CASSLDGHWRDTQYF
CDR3nt: TGTGCCAGCAGCTTGGATGGACACTGGAGAGATACGCAGTATTTT

j_gene: TRBJ1-1
abundance: -
d_gene: TRBD1
v_gene: TRBV7-9
CDR3aa: CASSLLGSGQGPKAFF
CDR3nt: TGTGCCAGCAGCTTATTAGGCTCCGGACAGGGTCCGAAAGCTTTCTTT

j_gene: TRBJ2-1
abundance: large
d_gene: -
v_gene: TRBV19
CDR3aa: CASSISYNEQFF
CDR3nt: TGTGCCAGTAGTATCTCCTACAATGAGCAGTTCTTC

j_gene: TRBJ2-1
abundance: few
d_gene: -
v_gene: TRBV5-4
CDR3aa: CASSFMSDEQFF
CDR3nt: TGTGCCAGCAGCTTCATGAGCGATGAGCAGTTCTTC

j_gene: TRBJ2-3
abundance: -
d_gene: -
v_gene: TRBV11-2
CDR3aa: CASSPGTSADTQYF
CDR3nt: TGTGCCAGCAGCCCCGGGACCTCAGCTGATACGCAGTATTTT

j_gene: TRBJ1-3
abundance: -
d_gene: -
v_gene: TRBV30
CDR3aa: CAWGISSGNTIYF
CDR3nt: TGTGCCTGGGGAATTAGCTCTGGAAACACCATATATTTT

j_gene: TRBJ2-3
abundance: -
d_gene: -
v_gene: TRBV10-3
CDR3aa: CATQPRSTDTQYF
CDR3nt: TGTGCCACTCAGCCGCGAAGCACAGATACGCAGTATTTT

j_gene: TRBJ1-3
abundance: -
d_gene: -
v_gene: TRBV5-6
CDR3aa: CASTEGGNTIYF
CDR3nt: TGTGCCAGCACCGAGGGGGGAAACACCATATATTTT

j_gene: TRBJ2-7
abundance: -
d_gene: -
v_gene: TRBV6-6
CDR3aa: CASSYPTSREQYF
CDR3nt: TGTGCCAGCAGTTACCCCACTAGTCGGGAGCAGTACTTC

j_gene: TRBJ1-1
abundance: -
d_gene: -
v_gene: TRBV6-6
CDR3aa: CASSDPGGMNTEAFF
CDR3nt: TGTGCCAGCAGCGACCCGGGGGGAATGAACACTGAAGCTTTCTTT